The next 23 T cell receptor delta chains were all read from a single sample in a study of Vδ1+ human thymocytes. Study-wide points: Highly polyclonal TRG and TRD repertoires with Gaussian CDR3 length distributions appeared in thymus.

No antigens are known for them. Sequences come from RNA converted to cDNA by reverse transcription. The CDR3 regions were amplified by multiplex PCR from V-gene primers to a constant-region primer. TCRdb re-called the multiplex PCR reads through CATT. The repertoire includes about 55,000 delta-chain clones, roughly 15% of them detected once, and roughly 0.5% sits in the top ten. What was sequenced was Vdelta1+ gamma-delta thymocytes from the thymus. Subset described: FACS-sorted CD3+ TCRalphabeta- TCRVdelta1+ TCRVdelta2- thymocytes. The receptors come from a boy under three years old who had congenital heart surgery.

There are a few counts of this clone. The genes are TRDV1 and TRDJ1; a possible D gene is TRDD3 (7 bases). CDR3 length: 24 amino acids. The V and J ends lost 0 bases and 0 bases respectively, with 35 bases between them. Germline V CDR1 and CDR2: TSWWSYY, QGS. CDR3 amino acids: CALGELARKNSYVYWGPYTDKLIF. CDR3 DNA: TGTGCTCTTGGGGAACTAGCCAGAAAGAACTCCTACGTGTACTGGGGACCTTACACCGATAAACTCATCTTT.

The rearrangement links TRDV1 to TRDJ1, with D perhaps TRDD3 (5 bases). This CDR3 is built from 16 residues. CDR1 and CDR2 (germline): TSWWSYY, QGS. V was trimmed by 5 bases and J by 0 bases, leaving 16 bases between them. The CDR3 sequence is CALGYRGYRYTDKLIF. Here the CDR3 DNA reads TGTGCTCTTGGGTACCGGGGGTACAGGTACACCGATAAACTCATCTTT.

The rearrangement links TRDV1 to TRDJ1, with TRDD3 matching 8 bases. The ends lost 4 bases at V and 3 bases at J; junction bases unmatched: 28. The germline gives CDR1 TSWWSYY, CDR2 QGS. This CDR3 is 22 amino acids long. CDR3 residues: CALGGILLPPHNYLGIPDKLIF. The DNA for the CDR3 is TGTGCTCTTGGGGGAATCCTCCTTCCGCCCCACAACTACTTGGGGATACCCGATAAACTCATCTTT.

This clone came up a few times. V and J are TRDV1 and TRDJ1, with 12 bases lining up with TRDD3. Trimming at V came to 0 bases and at J to 0 bases, leaving 23 bases not matched to a gene. Germline assignment: CDR1 TSWWSYY and CDR2 QGS. The CDR3 runs to 24 residues. The CDR3 here is CALGELGNQYWGIPPFLYTDKLIF. CDR3 bases: TGTGCTCTTGGGGAACTGGGGAATCAGTACTGGGGGATACCCCCCTTTCTTTACACCGATAAACTCATCTTT.

The V and J genes are TRDV1 and TRDJ1; TRDD3 aligns across 13 bases. CDR1 TSWWSYY and CDR2 QGS come from the germline V gene. This CDR3 spans 20 amino acids. Germline trimming cut 7 bases from V and 3 bases from J; bases unmatched to any gene: 20. The CDR3: CALVSSSYWGIRRGADKLIF. The CDR3 DNA reads TGTGCTCTTGTCAGTTCGTCGTACTGGGGGATACGGAGAGGGGCCGATAAACTCATCTTT.

The rearrangement joins TRDV1 to TRDJ1; TRDD3 matches at 8 bases. V lost 3 bases to trimming and J lost 3 bases; unmatched junction nucleotides: 27. Germline assignment: CDR1 TSWWSYY and CDR2 QGS. The CDR3 has 22 residues. In DNA, the CDR3 is TGTGCTCTTGGGGAGTTCGGAAACTTCCCCGGTACTGGGGGCTGGGGTCCCGATAAACTCATCTTT. It is translated as CALGEFGNFPGTGGWGPDKLIF.

The chain uses TRDV1 and TRDJ1; 10 bases agree with TRDD3. In germline, CDR1 is TSWWSYY, CDR2 QGS. V shed 3 bases and J 0 bases; nucleotides not matched to a gene: 25. The CDR3 is 23 amino acids. Written as DNA, the CDR3 is TGTGCTCTTGGGGACCCTTTTTTTCCTACACGTTGGACTGGGGGATCGTACACCGATAAACTCATCTTT. Translated, it gives CALGDPFFPTRWTGGSYTDKLIF.

The genes are TRDV1 and TRDJ1, with 10 bases matching TRDD3. The V gene's germline CDR1 is TSWWSYY and CDR2 QGS. This CDR3 spans 19 amino acids. After removal of 5 bases from V and 3 bases from J, the junction contained 18 bases not matched to a gene. This chain's CDR3 is CALGPPRLGDYVVPDKLIF. The DNA of the CDR3 is TGTGCTCTTGGGCCCCCTCGACTGGGGGATTACGTAGTCCCCGATAAACTCATCTTT.

This clone was seen a handful of times. V is TRDV1 and J is TRDJ1, with D possibly called TRDD2 or TRDD3 (9 bases each). Trimming left V 2 bases short and J 0 bases short, with 31 bases between. Germline loops: CDR1 TSWWSYY, CDR2 QGS. This CDR3 has 22 residues. The CDR3 region has the DNA TGTGCTCTTGGGGAAACCCCTTCCTACAATCGGGTTCCTGGGGGATACACCGATAAACTCATCTTT. It yields the protein CALGETPSYNRVPGGYTDKLIF.

The sample holds a few counts of this clone. This chain joins TRDV1 and TRDJ2; D is possibly TRDD3 (5 bases). Per the germline V gene, CDR1 is TSWWSYY and CDR2 is QGS. CDR3 length: 22 residues. V dropped 0 bases and J dropped 0 bases, with 26 bases sitting between them. CDR3 DNA sequence: TGTGCTCTTGGGGAACTCGCCCCTATGAGGGGTATATGGGGCCCTTTGACAGCACAACTCTTCTTT. Translating it yields CALGELAPMRGIWGPLTAQLFF.

The chain recombines TRDV1 with TRDJ1; TRDD3 matches 8 bases. CDR3 length: 15 amino acids. Germline V gene data show CDR1 as TSWWSYY and CDR2 as QGS. J was trimmed by 1 base and V by 0 bases; bases with no gene match: 1. The CDR3 reads CALGELGIRTDKLIF. The CDR3 coding sequence is TGTGCTCTTGGGGAACTTGGGATACGCACCGATAAACTCATCTTT.

The rearrangement uses TRDV1 and TRDJ1, with D possibly TRDD3 on 6 matching bases. Trimming left V 0 bases short and J 0 bases short, with 23 bases between. Germline V gene sequence: CDR1 TSWWSYY, CDR2 QGS. This CDR3 has 20 residues. This CDR3 is CALGELHRHGIYEYTDKLIF. CDR3 nucleotides: TGTGCTCTTGGGGAACTTCACCGCCATGGGATATACGAGTACACCGATAAACTCATCTTT.

The chain links TRDV1 to TRDJ1; D perhaps matches TRDD3 (8 bases). Germline CDR1 is TSWWSYY and CDR2 is QGS. This CDR3 has 24 amino acids. The V gene lost 0 bases and the J gene lost 0 bases, with 35 bases spanning the gap. Here the CDR3 DNA reads TGTGCTCTTGGGGAACTAATCCTTCCTCTCCCTGGGCTGGGGGACCTCCCGTACACCGATAAACTCATCTTT. Translation gives CALGELILPLPGLGDLPYTDKLIF.

As regards this clone: The junction and the germline gene differ at one end; a read error may be behind it. The J gene is TRDJ1, the V gene TRDV1, with D maybe TRDD2 (6 bases). The germline gives CDR1 TSWWSYY, CDR2 QGS. The CDR3 has 15 amino acids. The CDR3 is CAFGAYLPMGDKLIF. CDR3 coding DNA: TGTGCTTTTGGGGCTTACCTTCCCATGGGGGATAAACTCATCTTT.

There are a few counts of this clone. This sequence joins TRDV1 and TRDJ1, with D possibly being TRDD3 (5 bases). The length of the CDR3 is 15 residues. Trimming shortened V by 4 bases and J by 3 bases, and 15 bases separated the two germline ends. From germline, CDR1 is TSWWSYY and CDR2 QGS. CDR3 sequence reads: CALGGIRVWADKLIF. The CDR3 coding sequence is TGTGCTCTTGGGGGTATTCGGGTCTGGGCCGATAAACTCATCTTT.

This clone has more than one count but fewer than ten. The chain employs TRDV1 and TRDJ1; 12 bases are a match to TRDD3. Germline trimming cut 2 bases from V and 0 bases from J; bases unmatched to any gene: 22. CDR1 is TSWWSYY, CDR2 QGS, per germline. This CDR3 contains 23 residues. CDR3: CALGEELLRTGGYPTAYTDKLIF. DNA for the CDR3: TGTGCTCTTGGGGAAGAGTTACTCCGTACTGGGGGATACCCTACCGCGTACACCGATAAACTCATCTTT.

This clone has only a few counts. V usage is TRDV1 and J usage is TRDJ1; D possibly corresponds to TRDD2 (9 bases). Per germline, CDR1 TSWWSYY and CDR2 QGS. V gave up 0 bases and J gave up 3 bases, with 23 bases separating them. This CDR3 is built from 19 residues. The CDR3 nucleotides are TGTGCTCTTGGGGAACTCCTTCCTACAGCCTGGGGGAGGCCCGATAAACTCATCTTT. This sequence encodes CALGELLPTAWGRPDKLIF.

This sequence joins TRDV1 and TRDJ1; 9 nucleotides line up with TRDD3. The germline gives CDR1 TSWWSYY, CDR2 QGS. Trimming cost V 4 bases and J 1 base; bases outside gene matches: 7. The length of the CDR3 is 16 residues. The DNA for the CDR3 is TGTGCTCTTGGGGTACTCGGGGGATACATCACCGATAAACTCATCTTT. It specifies CALGVLGGYITDKLIF.

This clone was seen a handful of times. The chain employs TRDV1 and TRDJ1, with TRDD3 matching over 7 bases. Germline CDR1 TSWWSYY, CDR2 QGS. The CDR3 loop spans 18 amino acids. With V trimmed by 2 bases and J by 3 bases, 15 bases remained unmatched. DNA of the CDR3: TGTGCTCTTGGGGAAAGCTGGGGCTGGGGGCTCCCGCCCGATAAACTCATCTTT. This gives the protein CALGESWGWGLPPDKLIF.

This clone was seen a handful of times. This chain uses TRDV1 with TRDJ1; TRDD3 matches 11 bases. V lost 2 bases to trimming and J lost 6 bases; unmatched junction nucleotides: 17. The CDR3 extends over 19 amino acids. Germline lookup yields CDR1 TSWWSYY and CDR2 QGS. The CDR3 nucleotides read TGTGCTCTTGGGGAAGTACATTCCCTACGTATACTGGGGGATAATAAACTCATCTTT. Its protein is CALGEVHSLRILGDNKLIF.

This chain connects TRDV1 to TRDJ1; 8 bases map to TRDD3. In germline, CDR1 is TSWWSYY, CDR2 QGS. V lost 4 bases to trimming and J lost 2 bases; unmatched junction nucleotides: 12. The CDR3 covers 17 residues. The CDR3 sequence is CALGVPLGYWGTDKLIF. DNA for the CDR3: TGTGCTCTTGGGGTCCCCTTGGGGTACTGGGGGACCGATAAACTCATCTTT.

The chain links TRDV1 to TRDJ1; 13 bases fit TRDD3. The CDR3 length is 22 residues. J gave up 1 base and V 3 bases, and 20 bases lay outside the gene matches. CDR1 and CDR2 from the germline V gene are TSWWSYY and QGS. This CDR3 reads CALGDHFSRTGGYDPCTDKLIF. In DNA form, the CDR3 reads TGTGCTCTTGGGGACCACTTCTCCCGTACTGGGGGATACGACCCCTGCACCGATAAACTCATCTTT.

This clone was recorded at least ten times. The chain links TRDV2 to TRDJ1, with 11 positions matching TRDD3. V lost 4 bases and J lost 10; bases outside the gene matches: 31. Germline V CDR1 and CDR2: GEAIGNYY, EKD. The CDR3 is 21 residues long. The CDR3 DNA sequence: TGTGCCTGTGAGAGTTCCTCCCTTCCTATGATGCGCTGGGGGATACTTCCCGGACTCATCTTT. It translates to CACESSSLPMMRWGILPGLIF.